This T cell receptor beta chain appears in the sequencing data of a study of metastatic and nonmetastatic thyroid tumors. Study in general: Comparative analysis of repertoires was undertaken across blood and tumor or nodule tissue obtained from malignant and benign thyroid patients. Findings of the study overall: Reported TCR beta diversity, measured in blood and tumor, was significantly higher for malignant thyroid tumors than for benign nodules.

This clone was recorded many times. Its antigen is currently unknown. One base away lies a much larger clone, so this may be a sequencing read error. TCRdb ran MiXCR on the PCR reads. The sample yields about 40,000 clones, about a sixth seen once. V was trimmed by 4 bases and J by 4 bases, leaving 17 bases between them. This CDR3 is 17 amino acids long. Each patient came to thyroid surgery without any prior treatment (of any kind). The source of this sequence is a female donor with papillary thyroid cancer or a benign thyroid nodule (not recorded which). Some clones in this sample may be carry-over from other donors' samples. The sequenced sample consisted of blood. This chain joins TRBV12-3 or TRBV12-4 and TRBJ2-6; D call uncertain. The CDR3 bases are TGTGCCAGCAGTTACTATTTTTCGAGCTCGGGGGCCAACGTCCTGACTTTC. It codes for CASSYYFSSSGANVLTF.